A selection of T cell receptor beta chains follows, all from one sample in a study of blood T cell repertoires in COVID-19. Method: immunoSEQ multiplex PCR; TCRdb's copy keeps in-frame clones and lacks some. This table has over 200,000 clones, more than 80% appearing once. Sequences were obtained from peripheral blood. All receptors derive from a man aged 25-45 years who had recovered from COVID-19. Both conserved end residues are part of each CDR3. D genes are given only for firm matches. The size field is filled for only some rows; it gives once, few, many or a size class.

TRBV6-5	NA	NA	TRBJ1-1	TGTGCCAGCAGTTACGGGGGCAGCACTGAAGCTTTCTTT	CASSYGGSTEAFF
TRBV15	NA	NA	TRBJ1-4	TGTGCCACCAGCCGGGGATTTGAAAAACTGTTTTTT	CATSRGFEKLFF
TRBV18	TRBD2	NA	TRBJ2-3	TGTGCCAGCTCACCTACGCTTACTAGCGGGGGAGGGGATACGCAGTATTTT	CASSPTLTSGGGDTQYF
TRBV5-1	TRBD2	NA	TRBJ2-5	TGCGCCAGCAGCTTGGGTAGCGGGCTTCAAGAGACCCAGTACTTC	CASSLGSGLQETQYF
TRBV5-1	TRBD2	once	TRBJ2-7	TGCGCCAGCAGCTTGCTAGCGGGGGAATTTTACGAGCAGTACTTC	CASSLLAGEFYEQYF
TRBV6-5	NA	once	TRBJ2-7	TGTGCCACCCAAGCAGGGTTCTCCTACGAGCAGTACTTC	CATQAGFSYEQYF
TRBV5-1	NA	NA	TRBJ1-1	TGCGCCAGCAGCTTGAGGCAGGGCGACACTGAAGCTTTCTTT	CASSLRQGDTEAFF
TRBV24-1	NA	NA	TRBJ2-2	TGTGCCACCAGTGGTAACTTTGCGGGGGAGCTGTTTTTT	CATSGNFAGELFF
TRBV5-6	NA	once	TRBJ2-7	TGTGCCAGCAGCTTAAGAGAACTAGTAGGCAAGCAGTACTTC	CASSLRELVGKQYF
TRBV4-1	TRBD1	NA	TRBJ2-7	TGCGCCAGCAGCCAAAGCCCAGGGGGCTCCTACGAGCAGTACTTC	CASSQSPGGSYEQYF
TRBV12-3/TRBV12-4	NA	once	TRBJ2-1	TGTGCCAGCAGTTTAAGGACAGTGGGTGAGCAGTTCTTC	CASSLRTVGEQFF
TRBV5-1	TRBD1	NA	TRBJ1-5	TGCGCCAGCAGCTTGGAGGGACAGAGCAATCAGCCCCAGCATTTT	CASSLEGQSNQPQHF
TRBV14	TRBD1	NA	TRBJ2-7	TGTGCCAGCAGCCCATCCTACAGGGGGCCCTACGAGCAGTACTTC	CASSPSYRGPYEQYF
TRBV13	NA	NA	TRBJ2-7	TGTGCCAGCAGCTTAGGGACAGGATCGGACGAGCAGTACTTC	CASSLGTGSDEQYF
TRBV27	NA	NA	TRBJ2-2	TGTGCCACCCCCCTACAAAAGGGTAGCGAGATGGCGAACACCGGGGAGCTGTTTTTT	CATPLQKGSEMANTGELFF
TRBV6-4	TRBD1	NA	TRBJ2-2	TGTGCCAGCAGACCGGGACAGGGGACGACCGGGGAGCTGTTTTTT	CASRPGQGTTGELFF
TRBV27	NA	NA	TRBJ2-3	TGTGCCAGCAGCGGCCAGGAGGCAGATACGCAGTATTTT	CASSGQEADTQYF
TRBV7-9	NA	NA	TRBJ1-1	TGTGCCAGCAGCTTGGCGGGACGGAACACTGAAGCTTTCTTT	CASSLAGRNTEAFF
TRBV5-1	NA	NA	TRBJ2-2	TGCGCCAGCAGCTTGGACCCGGACACCGGGGAGCTGTTTTTT	CASSLDPDTGELFF
TRBV4-2	TRBD1	NA	TRBJ1-4	TGTGCCAGCAGCCAAGATCGGGGACAGGGGGTCGAAAAACTGTTTTTT	CASSQDRGQGVEKLFF
TRBV5-6	NA	NA	TRBJ1-6	TGTGCCAGCAGCTTGGTTGGAGACGTTACACCCCTCCACTTT	CASSLVGDVTPLHF
TRBV7-2	NA	NA	TRBJ1-1	TGTGCCAGCGCAGTCGACATAGGGAACACTGAAGCTTTCTTT	CASAVDIGNTEAFF
TRBV9	NA	few	TRBJ1-3	TGTGCCAGCAGCGTAGACAGGGGAAACACCATATATTTT	CASSVDRGNTIYF
TRBV13	TRBD2	NA	TRBJ2-7	TGTGCCAGCAGCTTACCAGCGGGGGGCTACGAGCAGTACTTC	CASSLPAGGYEQYF
TRBV21-1	NA	NA	TRBJ2-7	TGTGCCAGCAGCAGTAGAGGGAATCGCTACGAGCAGTACTTC	CASSSRGNRYEQYF
TRBV7-2	NA	NA	TRBJ1-1	TGTGCCAGCAGCTTAGAGAGGATAATGAACACTGAAGCTTTCTTT	CASSLERIMNTEAFF
TRBV9	NA	NA	TRBJ2-1	TGTGCCAGCAGAGTTGCGGAGGAGCAGTTCTTC	CASRVAEEQFF
TRBV10-3	TRBD1	NA	TRBJ1-1	TGTGCCATCAGTGGGGTCAGGGGGCGACTAAACACTGAAGCTTTCTTT	CAISGVRGRLNTEAFF
TRBV21-1	NA	NA	TRBJ1-5	TGTGCCAGCAGCAAAGAAAGTATAAGGCAACAGTCAAATCAGCCCCAGCATTTT	CASSKESIRQQSNQPQHF
TRBV15	TRBD1	NA	TRBJ1-2	TGTGCCACCAGCAGAGTGGGACAGGGAGGTGGTCTGTCGGATGGCTACACCTTC	CATSRVGQGGGLSDGYTF
TRBV6-4	TRBD1	NA	TRBJ1-4	TGTGCCACGATGCCGGGGACAGGGTACGAAAAACTGTTTTTT	CATMPGTGYEKLFF
TRBV6-5	TRBD1	NA	TRBJ2-1	TGTGCCAGCAGTTACGTGGGGACAGGCCACAATGAGCAGTTCTTC	CASSYVGTGHNEQFF
TRBV19	TRBD1	NA	TRBJ1-1	TGTGCCAGTAGTATAGACTCCGGACAGGCGATGAACACTGAAGCTTTCTTT	CASSIDSGQAMNTEAFF
TRBV30	TRBD1	NA	TRBJ2-3	TGTGCCTGGGGAACAGGGGGCATAGCAGATACGCAGTATTTT	CAWGTGGIADTQYF
TRBV28	NA	once	TRBJ2-7	TGTGCCAGCAGTTTATTGTGGGGCGCGTACGAGCAGTACTTC	CASSLLWGAYEQYF
TRBV7-9	TRBD1	NA	TRBJ1-3	TGTGCCAGCAGCTTCCATGGGACAGCCTCTGGAAACACCATATATTTT	CASSFHGTASGNTIYF
TRBV6-2/TRBV6-3	NA	NA	TRBJ2-7	TGTGCCAGCAGCCGGGACTCAAGCGAGCAGTACTTC	CASSRDSSEQYF
TRBV2	NA	NA	TRBJ1-1	TGTGCCAGCAGTTTAGGGGAGGGGAGAGCTTTCTTT	CASSLGEGRAFF
TRBV2	TRBD2	NA	TRBJ2-3	TGTGCCAGCAGTGATAATAGCGGGGGCCGAAGCACAGATACGCAGTATTTT	CASSDNSGGRSTDTQYF
TRBV12-3/TRBV12-4	NA	NA	TRBJ2-5	TGTGCCAGCAGTTTAGCGCGGGAGACCCAGTACTTC	CASSLARETQYF
TRBV7-2	NA	NA	TRBJ2-7	TGTGCCAGCAGCCCGCTTTCCGGGTACCGGGAGCAGTACTTC	CASSPLSGYREQYF
TRBV5-6	NA	few	TRBJ1-2	TGTGCCAGCAGCTTGCCCAGTAACTATGGCTACACCTTC	CASSLPSNYGYTF
TRBV27	NA	NA	TRBJ2-3	TGTGCCAGCAGTCTTGGCACAGATACGCAGTATTTT	CASSLGTDTQYF
TRBV4-1	TRBD2	NA	TRBJ2-3	TGCGCCAGCAGCGCCCTAGCGGGGGGACACAACACAGATACGCAGTATTTT	CASSALAGGHNTDTQYF
TRBV15	NA	once	TRBJ1-6	TGTGCCACCAGCACCGGCACCGGGGGTGACGGCGGCCTCCACTTT	CATSTGTGGDGGLHF
TRBV7-9	NA	once	TRBJ1-2	TGTGCCAGCAGCTTAGTTGAGGGGGAAGGCTATGGCTACACCTTC	CASSLVEGEGYGYTF
TRBV6-5	TRBD1	NA	TRBJ2-5	TGTGCCAGCAGTTACGGGGCCGACACAGGGGCAGAGACCCAGTACTTC	CASSYGADTGAETQYF
TRBV6-6	NA	NA	TRBJ1-3	TGTGCCAGCAGTTACTCCACTGCTGGAAACACCATATATTTT	CASSYSTAGNTIYF
TRBV5-1	NA	few	TRBJ1-2	TGCGCCAGCAGCTTGGAAGGCAGGGGATATGGCTACACCTTC	CASSLEGRGYGYTF